Listed here is a single T cell receptor (beta chain). Its binding antigen is unknown. No base-level quality is on record; no much larger clone is a single base apart. The cohort was made up of about 670 healthy bone marrow donors. At the time of sampling, all cohort members were nominally healthy, though unrecorded immune exposures were likely present. The donor was CMV seronegative and belonged to the group of over 350 seronegative cohort members. A peripheral blood sample was collected from each donor, and TCR beta sequencing was performed on peripheral blood mononuclear cells. Genomic DNA was extracted from the blood cell samples with the Qiagen DNeasy Blood Extraction Kit. The sample originates from a study of cytomegalovirus exposure and HLA in healthy donors (dated by TCRdb to about 2017). Concerning the study at large: An earlier analysis of some 500 of the donors reported about 290 Gb of sequence data and 100 million to 130 million unique TCR beta sequences from 150 million to 200 million T cells. About 330 gigabases of sequencing data and 70 million to 95 million unique TCR sequences made up an early release that covered fewer than 650 HLA-typed donors. Among the roughly 400 genotyped donors, approximately 76% belonged to the genetic ancestry cluster associated with self-reported Caucasian donors. The study was designed to test whether signatures of past pathogen exposure could be identified by cataloging public T cell receptors. The T cell repertoires of roughly 660 subjects were profiled by immunosequencing and related to cytomegalovirus serostatus. Besides the first cohort of roughly 660 subjects, a separate validation cohort made up of 120 different subjects was used. High-throughput TCR immunosequencing, statistical association of individual TCRs with disease status, and machine learning were combined to predict cytomegalovirus infection status. A later analysis re-analyzed previously published TCR beta repertoires from roughly 600 donors and added high-resolution HLA genotyping to study TCR occurrence patterns. Rather than drawing on any new phenotypic data, the later analysis identified candidate immune exposures from TCR beta sequences and the way those sequences occurred across donors. An earlier analysis of some 500 of the donors used high-throughput TCR beta sequencing to judge whether each TCR beta V gene segment behaved as functional or pseudogenic. Alongside the repertoire data, information on donor age, sex, ethnicity and CMV serostatus was compiled. Genome-wide SNP genotypes for about 55% of the 666 donors were used in a later genetic analysis, which treated that subset as a discovery cohort. All discovery cohort repertoires had been generated using a single sequencing platform. HLA typing included class I and class II loci at four-digit resolution. Typing coverage varied by locus: roughly 620-640 donors for A, B, C, DRB1 and DQB1; around 560 for DQA1; approximately 610 for DPA1; around 450 for DPB1. A handful of DR-DQ haplotypes were treated as single units for association and clustering because of strong linkage in the cohort. On average, over 200,000 unique TCR beta nucleotide sequences were sequenced per donor among 398 genotyped donors of the cohort, with around 19% of those sequences being non-productive.

Library generation was performed with the immunoSEQ multiplex PCR assay. A mixture of 60 forward primers for TCR Vbeta segments and 13 reverse primers for TCR Jbeta segments was used in the multiplex PCR. Amplification of the CDR3 region of rearranged TCR beta genes was performed with a multiplex PCR assay on genomic DNA. Amplified TCR beta libraries were sequenced as 87-base-pair reads on the Illumina HiSeq System. The authors processed their data as follows. In a later analysis, tens of millions of unique TCR beta chains were counted across the 650 to 700 repertoires, and roughly 9.9 million of these chains were shared by at least two donors. A nearest-neighbor algorithm error-corrected the raw reads and collapsed the reads into unique sequences, merging closely related sequences to remove PCR and sequencing errors. CDR3 sequences were aligned to IMGT reference sequences to assign V, D and J gene segments. For a sequence to be retained, at least a six-nucleotide match to both a V gene segment and a J gene segment was required. Rearrangements were called productive when the CDR3 lacked stop codons and stayed in frame with V and J; all others were non-productive. Following IMGT convention, CDR3 was defined as the stretch from the second conserved V-encoded cysteine up to the conserved J-encoded phenylalanine. The earlier analysis of roughly 590 of the donors excluded sequences that lacked an unambiguous match to a single V gene segment. An earlier analysis of fewer than 750 of the donors classified V segments as functional when productive rearrangements were above 56.7% and as segregating when the standard deviation between donors was above 5%. A statistical classification framework was developed to diagnose cytomegalovirus status using the catalog of TCR beta chain sequences. A later analysis assigned V and J genes by comparing TCR nucleotide sequences with IMGT/GENE-DB human TR gene sequences. The TCRdist pipeline was used in a later analysis to assign CDR3 sequences and most-parsimonious VDJ recombination scenarios. In a later analysis, each TCR beta chain was defined by its CDR3 amino acid sequence together with its V-gene family, and reads lacking a unique V-gene family were excluded. A later analysis removed 592 highly shared, low-generation-probability nucleotide sequences to deal with suspected cross-contamination and a sequencing artifact. In a later analysis, a clonal expansion index for each public chain was calculated from normalized within-repertoire ranks of inferred template counts. In a later analysis, generation probabilities were computed using a VDJ recombination model fitted to out-of-frame rearrangements, and the results were checked against IGoR. Hypergeometric tests were used in a later analysis to score TCR-TCR, TCR-HLA and TCR-CMV co-occurrence, with a repertoire-size bias correction applied to the TCR pairs. To estimate false discovery rates, a later analysis permuted the HLA or CMV assignments 20 times. A later analysis grouped co-occurring TCRs with DBSCAN, adding TCRdist sequence similarity when clustering within HLA-allele-positive subsets. Repertoires with fewer than 30,000 or more than 120,000 public chains were left out of co-occurrence clustering, as were a handful of repertoires with anomalous nucleotide sharing. This is the immuneACCESS table as TCRdb keeps it, with only in-frame sequences that have V and J called. A part of the clones is gone; compared with another copy, unresolved V genes explain less than half, and the rest is unexplained. That table is the source of V, J and clone size, and D and trimming were worked out from the DNA. This sample comprises approximately 70,000 clones, around 78% of them detected only once. Of the sample, about 6% falls within the top ten clones.

Summary of the overall study and its limitations: An earlier analysis of around 500 of the donors showed that most TCR beta V segments appeared in productive rearrangements either about 90% or about 30% of the time, which broadly matched IMGT annotations. In a later genetic analysis, fewer N-insertions in productive TCRs were reported among donors in an Asian-associated ancestry cluster than the approximately 670-donor mean. According to a later analysis, most CMV-associated TCR beta chains appeared to be HLA-restricted, and the HLA associations seemed to be driven largely by CMV exposure. In a later analysis, around 15,000 TCR beta sequences were associated with specific HLA alleles at a false discovery rate of 0.05. The authors suggested that the approach could potentially be extended to other disease states and immunological phenotypes. A group of highly shared sequence variants was considered likely to be a technical artifact of the sequencing pipeline. The study listed 150 to 200 TCR beta chains as associated with cytomegalovirus. Because counts were too low, seventeen rarely observed V segments, including chromosome 9 orphons, were left out of the earlier analysis of a few hundred of the donors. Some IMGT-functional V segments, including TRBV6-2 and TRBV6-3, could not be told apart with the 87-base-pair reads, so those segments were excluded. According to a later analysis, parvovirus B19, influenza, CMV and Epstein-Barr virus appeared linked to several top co-occurrence clusters. Three of the identified cytomegalovirus-associated TCR beta chains were confirmed in vitro to be specific for cytomegalovirus antigens. Strong co-occurrence of HLA alleles, especially DR and DQ, made assigning TCR associations to individual alleles difficult. In a later analysis, HLA-associated TCR beta chains were found to be more clonally expanded and to have lower generation probabilities than equally common non-associated chains. A further reported finding was that TCR beta sequences accurately predicted the HLA-A and HLA-B alleles for most subjects in the first cohort. In both the original and validation cohorts, the classifier was reported to diagnose cytomegalovirus status with high specificity and sensitivity. In a later analysis, the rate of TCR association differed among HLA loci, with DRB1 alleles having the most associated TCRs and HLA-C alleles having the fewest. For the cohort, immune exposure information was limited to CMV serostatus. Most TCR sequences were seen in very few donors, while some public TCRs were found in many individuals. Roughly uniform sequencing depth across donors was assumed in presence/absence analyses, although this assumption may not hold. V-gene and J-gene trimming of TCR beta chains was associated with a missense DCLRE1C variant in a later genetic analysis, and the association was replicated in an independent cohort. Linkage disequilibrium might explain the correlated functional status among segregating V segments, but an unknown experimental factor could not be excluded. HLA typing was unavailable for some donors at each locus, so association tests used only the typed subset. The cohort was sequenced for TCR beta chains only, and without alpha or paired-chain data the features that could be detected were limited.

Reading from cysteine to phenylalanine, the CDR3 counts 15 amino acids. Only CDR3 DNA is held: 45 bases, read in frame from base 1. V and J lose 0 bases and 0 bases, and a span of 7 bases separates them. The CDR1 and CDR2 encoded by the germline V gene are SGDLS and YYNGEE. The sequencing sample was made of PBMCs. The V gene is TRBV9 and the J gene is TRBJ1-3; a confident D gene designation cannot be given. The TCR comes from a man aged 45-65 years in good health and CMV-seronegative. Read as DNA, the sequence is TGTGCCAGCAGCGTAGTTGGTAGCTCTGGAAACACCATATATTTT. This encodes CASSVVGSSGNTIYF.